This T cell receptor (beta chain) was profiled in a study of T cells in localized non-small cell lung cancer (dated by TCRdb to 2018 to 2021). Regarding the complete study: T cell repertoires of about 230 early-stage NSCLC patients were analyzed, with tumors being compared against uninvolved tumor-adjacent lungs. A mean age of approximately 66 years was recorded for the NSCLC patients, of whom more than 120 were male and 95 to 110 were female. The cohort was made up of 200 to 250 treatment-naive NSCLC patients whose localized lung tumors had been resected. Overall study outcomes, separate from this receptor: Of the top 100 tumor clones, a median of roughly 56 were detected in paired uninvolved adjacent lung; around 27 were also among that lung's top 100. Because multi-region tumor sequencing was not performed, intratumor heterogeneity could not be ruled out. Because of the exploratory design, TCR variables were selected using unadjusted p-values without false-discovery rate correction. Uninvolved tumor-adjacent lung showed the highest T cell clonality, higher than tumor, which suggests more focused antigenic responses in the adjacent lung. Longer overall survival was associated with higher blood T cell density, whereas shorter survival was associated with higher adjacent-lung clonality.

The immunoSEQ Assay was used to sequence TCR beta CDR3 regions from DNA. In the source study's methods: T cell density was computed as TCR beta template counts normalized to usable DNA estimated by amplifying housekeeping genes. Using the preseqR package, richness was estimated by extrapolating to 120,000 templates for tissue samples and 400,000 templates for PBMC samples. Clonality was defined by subtracting Pielou's evenness from one. Differential abundance testing on productive amino-acid clonotypes, with a minimum total count of 5 and an alpha of 0.1, was used to identify tissue-enriched TCRs. The Jaccard Index and the Morisita Overlap Index were used to measure repertoire overlap between compartments. GLIPH clustered TCR beta CDR3s with public tetramer-defined viral CDR3s; viral motifs required at least three viral sequences plus V-gene enrichment. Held by TCRdb, this immuneACCESS table contains in-frame sequences only and omits some clones. Under half of the omission traces to an unresolved V gene where checked; the cause of the rest is unknown. Clone size and the V and J calls come from that table; the DNA yielded D and trimming. The sample contains 35,000 to 40,000 clones, approximately 94% of them found a single time. The ten largest account for around 6.5% of the sample.

At diagnosis, peripheral blood, uninvolved tumor-adjacent lung and tumor were collected and were preserved as a mix of fresh-frozen and FFPE material. For TCR repertoire profiling, blood samples were analyzed as peripheral blood mononuclear cells. As to this clone: The specificity of this receptor is unknown. Base qualities are not provided; no much larger clone lies one nucleotide away.

Based on the germline V gene, the CDR1 and CDR2 sequences are WSHSY and SAAADI. Deletion took 4 bases off V and 0 bases off J, with a span of 6 bases between the germline ends. From the cysteine through the phenylalanine, the CDR3 covers 14 amino acids. The DNA shown is the 42-base CDR3, in frame from base 1. Rearrangement joined TRBV10-2 to TRBJ2-2, with the D gene not clear enough to name. The material was peripheral blood, obtained before any cancer treatment. The receptor was isolated from a female donor of 60 years or more with stage I lung adenocarcinoma. In nucleotide form, the sequence is TGCGCCAGCAGTGTCATTGCGAACACCGGGGAGCTGTTTTTT. It is translated as CASSVIANTGELFF.